This entry lists 8 T cell receptor beta chains sequenced from one sample in a study of T cells in Graves' hyperthyroidism and ophthalmopathy. Authors of the study amplified TCR beta CDR3 regions from RNA transcripts. TCR CDR3 underwent first-round RT-PCR with the HTBI primer set. TCRdb re-derived calls from the multiplex PCR reads in MiXCR, one entry per CDR3 protein. In the table there are about 480,000 distinct CDR3 sequences, about 15% of which are singletons. Material: blood. These receptors originate from a woman under 30 with Graves' hyperthyroidism.

This clonotype was found many times. This chain links TRBV5-6 with TRBJ2-1; tentative D call: TRBD2 (5 bases). V was trimmed by 0 bases and J by 13 bases, leaving 20 bases between them. The germline V gene encodes CDR1 SGHDT and CDR2 YYEEEE. CDR3 size: 15 residues. This CDR3 is CASSLGGPTRTLQFF. The CDR3 DNA follows: TGTGCCAGCAGCTTGGGGGGTCCAACTAGGACGCTACAGTTCTTC.

This clonotype was recorded many times. This rearrangement joins TRBV30 to TRBJ1-4; D is ambiguous. This CDR3 spans 13 amino acids. The germline gives CDR1 GTSNPN, CDR2 SVGIG (reference sequence). With 5 bases removed from V and 7 bases from J, the gap between germline ends came to 14 bases. The CDR3 region is CAWDRAWTEKLFF. CDR3 DNA sequence: TGTGCCTGGGACCGGGCTTGGACTGAAAAACTGTTTTTT.

The table lists this clonotype with many counts. The J gene is TRBJ1-5, the V gene TRBV7-9, with a weak D call TRBD1 (5 bases). Trimming pared 1 base from V and 6 bases from J, leaving 16 bases between. The CDR3 extends over 16 amino acids. Germline-derived CDR1 and CDR2 are SEHNR and FQNEAQ (reference sequence). CDR3 coding DNA: TGTGCCAGCAGCTTAGAGGCGGGACCTTCCAGTCAGCCCCAGCATTTT. Protein sequence: CASSLEAGPSSQPQHF.

The sample holds many counts of this clonotype. CDR3 amino acids: CASSQDGGMETQYF. CDR3 in DNA: TGTGCCAGCAGCCAAGATGGAGGGATGGAGACCCAGTACTTC. The rearrangement joins TRBV3-1 to TRBJ2-5; a possible D gene is TRBD2 (6 bases). The V gene lost 0 bases and the J gene lost 5 bases, with 10 bases spanning the gap. Germline assignment: CDR1 LGHDT and CDR2 YNNKEL (reference sequence). The CDR3 loop spans 14 amino acids.

This clonotype has at least ten counts. This rearrangement joins TRBV20-1 to TRBJ1-2, with unresolved D. The V end lost 0 bases, the J end lost 6 bases, and 8 bases lay between the germline ends. This CDR3 is built from 12 residues. Germline lookup yields CDR1 DFQATT and CDR2 SNEGSKA (reference sequence). The CDR3 DNA follows: TGCAGTGCTAGAGATGCAGGAGATGGCTACACCTTC. Translation: CSARDAGDGYTF.

The rearrangement joins TRBV10-2 to TRBJ1-2; 8 bases match TRBD1. Germline CDR1 is WSHSY and CDR2 is SAAADI. The V segment lost 6 bases and the J segment 6 bases; nucleotides outside the gene matches: 6. The CDR3 loop spans 13 amino acids. This CDR3 is CASSEQGGNGYTF. Here the CDR3 DNA reads TGCGCCAGCAGCGAACAGGGGGGGAATGGCTACACCTTC.

This clonotype was counted between two and nine times. The rearrangement uses TRBV4-2 and TRBJ2-7; 7 nucleotides line up with TRBD2. V lost 0 bases to trimming and J lost 2 bases; unmatched junction nucleotides: 13. CDR1 is LGHNA and CDR2 is YNFKEQ in the germline V gene. The CDR3 is made up of 18 amino acids. The CDR3 region is CASSQDQISPSGAYEQYF. Written as DNA, the CDR3 is TGTGCCAGCAGCCAAGATCAAATTTCGCCTAGCGGAGCCTACGAGCAGTACTTC.

The J gene is TRBJ1-2, the V gene TRBV14; D gene uncertain. The germline V gene encodes CDR1 SGHDN and CDR2 FVKESK. The CDR3 totals 14 residues. Trimming shortened V by 0 bases and J by 4 bases, and 9 bases separated the two germline ends. This chain's CDR3 is CASSQDLTPYGYTF. CDR3 sequence (DNA): TGTGCCAGCAGCCAAGATCTCACCCCCTATGGCTACACCTTC.